One and the same sample provided the 9 T cell receptor beta chains below, sequenced in a study of cytomegalovirus exposure and HLA in healthy donors. 13 Jbeta primers and 60 Vbeta primers were used for the PCR. Generated by immunoSEQ multiplex PCR, the TCRdb table keeps only in-frame clones and is missing some. The data contain some 110,000 clones, over 65% of them seen just once; the ten biggest clones take up over 8%. Sequenced: PBMCs. Every receptor here comes from a man aged 35 to 55 in good health and CMV-seropositive.

In its sample, this clone was seen once. The gene calls are TRBV6-5 and TRBJ2-7; D remains unclear. Trimming took 7 bases from V and 1 from J, leaving 5 bases between them. The CDR3 consists of 11 residues. Per germline, CDR1 MNHEY and CDR2 SVGAGI. CDR3 nucleotide sequence: TGTGCCAGCACCTCGTCCTACGAGCAGTACTTC. Translated, it gives CASTSSYEQYF.

The chain combines TRBV27 with TRBJ2-5, with TRBD1 matching over 7 bases. The germline V gene encodes CDR1 MNHEY and CDR2 SMNVEV (reference sequence). V shed 5 bases and J 3 bases; nucleotides not matched to a gene: 6. This CDR3 has 14 amino acids. The CDR3 sequence: CASSRTGAEETQYF. The DNA for the CDR3 is TGTGCCAGCAGTAGGACAGGCGCGGAAGAGACCCAGTACTTC.

V usage is TRBV19 and J usage is TRBJ1-1; 7 bases map to TRBD1. With V trimmed by 5 bases and J by 6 bases, 24 bases remained unmatched. This CDR3 comprises 19 residues. Per the germline V gene, CDR1 is LNHDA and CDR2 is SQIVND (reference sequence). The DNA of the CDR3 is TGTGCCAGTAGTGTACATACTTCCGAGGGGGCAGGGTTCGGCTCTGAAGCTTTCTTT. It is translated as CASSVHTSEGAGFGSEAFF.

V usage is TRBV6-1 and J usage is TRBJ2-1; 11 bases agree with TRBD1. J was trimmed by 7 bases and V by 4 bases; bases with no gene match: 9. This CDR3 has 16 amino acids. Germline CDR1 MNHNS, CDR2 SASEGT. Here the CDR3 reads CASSGLGQGVLNEQFF. The CDR3 coding sequence is TGTGCCAGCAGTGGCTTGGGACAGGGGGTTCTGAATGAGCAGTTCTTC.

The chain combines TRBV2 with TRBJ2-2, with TRBD2 as a possible D gene (6 bases). V lost 6 bases and J lost 2, with 10 bases in between. This CDR3 is built from 14 residues. Germline loops: CDR1 SNHLY, CDR2 FYNNEI. CDR3 loop: CASRRDSNTGELFF. The CDR3 nucleotides are TGTGCCAGCAGACGGGACTCCAACACCGGGGAGCTGTTTTTT.

The chain couples TRBV25-1 to TRBJ1-5; D possibly corresponds to TRBD1 (5 bases). Trimming removed 8 bases at V and 5 bases at J, with 16 bases between. The germline gives CDR1 MGHDK, CDR2 SYGVNS. This CDR3 has 14 amino acids. CDR3 sequence: CASRGSGFDQPQHF. The CDR3 nucleotides are TGTGCCAGCCGAGGTTCAGGGTTTGATCAGCCCCAGCATTTT.

The V and J genes are TRBV5-4 and TRBJ1-5; no reliable D call. CDR1 is SGHNT and CDR2 is YYREEE in the germline V gene (reference sequence). V was clipped by 4 bases and J by 6 bases, with 8 bases between them. This CDR3 spans 12 amino acids. The CDR3, as DNA: TGTGCCAGCAGCCTCCTCGGTCAGCCCCAGCATTTT. Its translation is CASSLLGQPQHF.

V is TRBV10-3 and J is TRBJ1-6; unclear D gene. V was cut by 0 bases and J by 6 bases, with 12 bases left in between. The V gene's germline CDR1 is ENHRY and CDR2 SYGVKD. The CDR3 sequence is 16 residues long. The CDR3 protein is CAISESRAGSNSPLHF. CDR3 coding DNA: TGTGCCATCAGTGAGTCGAGGGCAGGCAGTAATTCACCCCTCCACTTT.

As to this clone: One end of the junction does not line up with germline, which may come from a read error. Other DNA sequences in this sample translate to the same CDR3. This sequence joins TRBV2 and TRBJ1-2; TRBD1 matches 8 bases. CDR3 length equals 13 residues. In germline, CDR1 is SNHLY, CDR2 FYNNEI. CDR3 sequence reads: CASRSTGDYGYTF. The CDR3 nucleotides are TGCGCCAGCAGATCGACAGGGGACTATGGCTACACCTTC.